Below, 7 T cell receptor beta chains from the same sample are listed, as sequenced in a study of beta chain features in type 1 diabetes. What these receptors recognize is not known. Study-wide results and caveats: Shorter TCRB CDR3s, moderately but significantly so, marked every one of the four CD4+ subsets in Type 1 diabetes patients.

The isolated RNA, all of it, was reverse transcribed, so expressed TCRB transcripts were what got sequenced. Clones were read by immunoSEQ multiplex PCR, and TCRdb kept only the in-frame ones, dropping some. The sample yields nearly 350,000 clones, around 9.3% seen once. Material for sequencing was central memory CD4+ T cells from blood. All receptors derive from a man in his thirties or forties with type 1 diabetes.

This clone turned up a few times. The rearrangement joins TRBV2 to TRBJ1-2; 10 bases align to TRBD1. Germline V gene sequence: CDR1 SNHLY, CDR2 FYNNEI. The junction had 7 bases not matched to a gene; V was cut back by 4 bases and J by 8 bases. CDR3 length: 14 amino acids. DNA for the CDR3: TGTGCCAGCAGTGTCGGACAGGGGGAAGTAGGCTACACCTTC. Translated, it gives CASSVGQGEVGYTF.

The chain employs TRBV18 and TRBJ2-7, with D perhaps TRBD1 (5 bases). The V and J ends lost 8 bases and 4 bases respectively, with 9 bases between them. The germline V gene has CDR1 KGHSH and CDR2 LQKENI. This CDR3 is 11 amino acids long. The CDR3 spells CASGTGYEQYF. The CDR3 DNA reads as TGTGCCAGCGGAACAGGTTACGAGCAGTACTTC. The entire variable domain, with the rest obtained from reference TRBV18 and TRBJ2-7, is as follows: NAGVMQNPRHLVRRRGQEARLRCSPMKGHSHVYWYRQLPEEGLKFMVYLQKENIIDESGMPKERFSAEFPKEGPSILRIQQVVRGDSAAYFCASGTGYEQYFGPGTRLTVT.

A few counts support this clone. The same CDR3 can be traced to other DNA sequences in this sample. The chain couples TRBV20-1 to TRBJ2-2; D gene uncertain. V was cut by 6 bases and J by 5 bases, with 7 bases left in between. The CDR3 sequence is 11 residues long. Germline V gene sequence: CDR1 DFQATT, CDR2 SNEGSKA (reference sequence). CDR3 nucleotide sequence: TGCAGTGCCAGGTGGACCGGGGAGCTGTTTTTT. Translated: CSARWTGELFF.

This clone was counted between two and nine times. The V call is TRBV6-5, the J call TRBJ1-1; perhaps TRBD1 as D (5 bases). Germline loops: CDR1 MNHEY, CDR2 SVGAGI. This CDR3 comprises 14 residues. Trimming removed 7 bases from V and 0 bases from J, with 12 bases in between. The CDR3 region is CASTGGGLNTEAFF. In DNA, the CDR3 is TGTGCCAGCACCGGGGGGGGTTTGAACACTGAAGCTTTCTTT.

The V and J genes are TRBV5-1 and TRBJ2-7; 8 nucleotides align to TRBD1. The junction had 9 bases not matched to a gene; V was cut back by 3 bases and J by 4 bases. This CDR3 contains 15 residues. Germline CDR1 reads SGHRS; CDR2 reads YFSETQ. CDR3 protein: CASSYLWGQEYEQYF. CDR3 in DNA: TGCGCCAGCAGCTATCTATGGGGACAGGAGTACGAGCAGTACTTC.

The J gene is TRBJ1-6, the V gene TRBV6-5; TRBD1 agrees at 7 bases. Trimming removed 10 bases from V and 14 bases from J; junction bases left unmatched: 14. The CDR3 spans 13 residues. Looked up from germline, CDR1 is MNHEY and CDR2 is SVGAGI. CDR3 residues: CATGRDGTVTLHF. The DNA for the CDR3 is TGTGCCACGGGCCGAGATGGGACAGTGACCCTCCACTTT.

The rearrangement joins TRBV5-6 to TRBJ2-1; the D is unclear. Trimming removed 2 bases from V and 7 bases from J, with 4 bases in between. This CDR3 contains 11 residues. Germline loops: CDR1 SGHDT, CDR2 YYEEEE. The CDR3 spells CASSFSNEQFF. In DNA, the CDR3 is TGTGCCAGCAGCTTTAGTAATGAGCAGTTCTTC.